Each of the 13 T cell receptor beta chains below was sequenced from the same sample in a study of control samples from healthy donors and cancer patients. TCRdb keeps only in-frame clones here, not all; method: immunoSEQ multiplex PCR. The data contain about 150,000 clones, just under 95% of them singletons. The specimen was blood. The receptors here all came from a man in his forties in good health.

V and J are TRBV28 and TRBJ2-3, with no clear D. Deletions cut 3 bases from V and 6 bases from J, with 7 bases between. Looked up from germline, CDR1 is MDHEN and CDR2 is SYDVKM. The CDR3 runs 12 residues. In nucleotides, the CDR3 is TGTGCCAGCAGTTTGATAACGGATACGCAGTATTTT. Amino acid sequence: CASSLITDTQYF.

The chain uses TRBV4-1 and TRBJ2-3, with D possibly matching TRBD1 (6 bases). The CDR3 extends over 14 amino acids. The germline V and J ends were trimmed by 4 bases and 2 bases, with 10 bases remaining between them. Germline values: CDR1 MGHRA, CDR2 YSYEKL. The CDR3 nucleotides are TGCGCCAGCAGCCTAGGACAGACCACAGATACGCAGTATTTT. The encoded protein is CASSLGQTTDTQYF.

The chain uses TRBV5-1 and TRBJ2-5; a possible D gene is TRBD2 (5 bases). Germline lookup yields CDR1 SGHRS and CDR2 YFSETQ. The CDR3 is 17 residues long. The V and J ends lost 1 base and 5 bases respectively, with 21 bases between them. The CDR3 coding sequence is TGCGCCAGCAGCTTGTCGGCGGGCGCCAATACCCAGGAGACCCAGTACTTC. This codes for CASSLSAGANTQETQYF.

The chain is built from TRBV13 and TRBJ1-3; no clear D. Germline V gene lookup returns CDR1 PRHDT and CDR2 FYEKMQ (reference sequence). The CDR3 contains 16 residues. Trimming shortened V by 0 bases and J by 0 bases, and 9 bases separated the two germline ends. CDR3 loop: CASSLGSPSSGNTIYF. CDR3 DNA: TGTGCCAGCAGCTTAGGCTCTCCAAGCTCTGGAAACACCATATATTTT. The full variable domain, completed using reference TRBV13 and TRBJ1-3, is AAGVIQSPRHLIKEKRETATLKCYPIPRHDTVYWYQQGPGQDPQFLISFYEKMQSDKGSIPDRFSAQQFSDYHSELNMSSLELGDSALYFCASSLGSPSSGNTIYFGEGSWLTVV.

The chain couples TRBV11-3 to TRBJ1-1; D gene unclear. The V and J ends lost 5 bases and 2 bases respectively, with 9 bases between them. Germline CDR1 reads SGHNT; CDR2 reads YENEEA. The CDR3 consists of 13 residues. CDR3 bases: TGTGCCAGCAGCCCCGGACGAAACACTGAAGCTTTCTTT. Protein: CASSPGRNTEAFF.

The chain links TRBV5-3 to TRBJ1-5; no reliable D call. TRBV5-3 is annotated as an ORF whose role is uncertain. CDR3 length equals 13 residues. The V gene lost 2 bases and the J gene lost 7 bases, with 10 bases spanning the gap. The CDR3: CARSFLVEQPQHF. The CDR3, as DNA: TGTGCCAGAAGCTTTCTGGTTGAACAGCCCCAGCATTTT.

The gene calls are TRBV27 and TRBJ2-7, with 8 bases matching TRBD1. The CDR3 sequence is 15 residues long. In germline, CDR1 is MNHEY, CDR2 SMNVEV (reference sequence). The V gene end was trimmed by 6 bases and the J gene end by 6 bases; junction bases not matched to a gene: 13. CDR3 in DNA: TGTGCCAGCAGCCCCCCCGCGACAGGGGTGGTCGAGCAGTACTTC. Protein product: CASSPPATGVVEQYF.

The chain has TRBV6-6 and TRBJ1-2; D possibly corresponds to TRBD1 (5 bases). Looked up from germline, CDR1 is MNHNY and CDR2 is SVGAGI (reference sequence). The CDR3 is 15 amino acids. V was shortened by 0 bases and J by 2 bases, with 10 bases between the two germline ends. Here the CDR3 DNA reads TGTGCCAGCAGTTACTCCGAGCAGGGAAACTATGGCTACACCTTC. Its protein product is CASSYSEQGNYGYTF.

V and J are TRBV28 and TRBJ2-1, with unresolved D. The germline V gene has CDR1 MDHEN and CDR2 SYDVKM. V was clipped by 6 bases and J by 4 bases, with 19 bases between them. The CDR3 runs to 16 residues. Here the CDR3 DNA reads TGTGCCAGCAGCCCCCCAGTGGATACCTATTACAATGAGCAGTTCTTC. Its translation is CASSPPVDTYYNEQFF. The full variable domain, with the rest looked up from reference TRBV28 and TRBJ2-1, is DVKVTQSSRYLVKRTGEKVFLECVQDMDHENMFWYRQDPGLGLRLIYFSYDVKMKEKGDIPEGYSVSREKKERFSLILESASTNQTSMYLCASSPPVDTYYNEQFFGPGTRLTVL.

The chain is built from TRBV30 and TRBJ2-7; D is perhaps TRBD1 or TRBD2 (6 bases each). Per germline, CDR1 GTSNPN and CDR2 SVGIG (reference sequence). V lost 2 bases and J lost 7, with 21 bases in between. The CDR3 is 15 amino acids. The CDR3 DNA follows: TGTGCCTGGAGTTCTGGGGGGCTCGGGCCGGGGGAGCAGTACTTC. Protein: CAWSSGGLGPGEQYF.

The chain links TRBV19 to TRBJ1-6; 7 bases are shared with TRBD1. The CDR3 has 15 residues. Germline lookup yields CDR1 LNHDA and CDR2 SQIVND (reference sequence). The V segment lost 3 bases and the J segment 2 bases; nucleotides outside the gene matches: 1. CDR3 protein: CASSIGQAYNSPLHF. Here the CDR3 DNA reads TGTGCCAGTAGTATCGGACAGGCCTATAATTCACCCCTCCACTTT.

CDR3 DNA: TGTGCCAGCAGCTTGGCCCCACAGGGGCAACTGGGGTACAATGAGCAGTTCTTC. Its translation is CASSLAPQGQLGYNEQFF. This sequence joins TRBV5-6 and TRBJ2-1; 7 nucleotides line up with TRBD1. The ends lost 0 bases at V and 4 bases at J; junction bases unmatched: 13. Germline loops: CDR1 SGHDT, CDR2 YYEEEE. CDR3 length equals 18 residues.

The V and J genes are TRBV7-6 and TRBJ2-3; TRBD2 matches 7 bases. CDR3 length: 16 residues. V gave up 5 bases and J gave up 1 base; unmatched junction bases: 9. Germline V gene lookup returns CDR1 SGHVS and CDR2 FNYEAQ. CDR3 residues: CASSRPGGYGTDTQYF. The CDR3 DNA reads as TGTGCCAGCAGCCGCCCCGGGGGGTATGGCACAGATACGCAGTATTTT.